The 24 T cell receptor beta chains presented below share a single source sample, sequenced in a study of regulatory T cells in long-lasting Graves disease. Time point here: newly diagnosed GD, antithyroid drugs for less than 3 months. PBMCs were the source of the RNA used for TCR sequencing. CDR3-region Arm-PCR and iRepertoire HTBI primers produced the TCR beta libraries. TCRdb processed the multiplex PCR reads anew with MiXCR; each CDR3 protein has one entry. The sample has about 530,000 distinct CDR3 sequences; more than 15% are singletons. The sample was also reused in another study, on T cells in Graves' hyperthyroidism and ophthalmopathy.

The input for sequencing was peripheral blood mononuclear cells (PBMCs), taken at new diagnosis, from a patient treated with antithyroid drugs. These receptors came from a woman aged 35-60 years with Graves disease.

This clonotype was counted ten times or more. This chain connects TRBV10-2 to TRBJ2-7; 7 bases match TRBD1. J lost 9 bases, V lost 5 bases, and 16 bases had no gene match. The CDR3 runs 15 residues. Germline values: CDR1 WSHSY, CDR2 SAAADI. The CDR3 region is CASSPLRDSPLGQYF. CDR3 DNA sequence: TGCGCCAGCAGTCCCCTCAGGGACAGTCCTCTTGGGCAGTACTTC.

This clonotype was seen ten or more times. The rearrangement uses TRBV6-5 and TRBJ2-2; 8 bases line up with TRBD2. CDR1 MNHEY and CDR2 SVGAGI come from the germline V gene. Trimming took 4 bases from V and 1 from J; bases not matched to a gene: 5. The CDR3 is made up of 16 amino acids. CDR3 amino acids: CASSWAGTRNTGELFF. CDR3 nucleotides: TGTGCCAGCAGTTGGGCCGGGACTAGGAACACCGGGGAGCTGTTTTTT.

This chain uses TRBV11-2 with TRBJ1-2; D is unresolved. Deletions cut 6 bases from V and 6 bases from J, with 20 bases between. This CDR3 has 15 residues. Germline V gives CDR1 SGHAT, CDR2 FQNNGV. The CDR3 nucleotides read TGTGCCAGCAGACTAAGTGACGGGCCGGCTCATGGCTACACCTTC. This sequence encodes CASRLSDGPAHGYTF.

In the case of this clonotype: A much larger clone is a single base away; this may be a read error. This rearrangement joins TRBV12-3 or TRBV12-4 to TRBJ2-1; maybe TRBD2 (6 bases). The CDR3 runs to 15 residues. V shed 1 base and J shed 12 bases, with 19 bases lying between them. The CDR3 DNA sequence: TGTGCCAGCAGTTTAGGATTGCAGGCGGGATATGGGCAGTTCTTC. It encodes CASSLGLQAGYGQFF.

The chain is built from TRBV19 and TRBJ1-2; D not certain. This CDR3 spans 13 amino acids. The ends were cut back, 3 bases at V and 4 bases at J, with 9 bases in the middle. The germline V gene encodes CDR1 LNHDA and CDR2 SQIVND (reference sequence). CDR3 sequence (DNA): TGTGCCAGTAGTATCGGCAGAGGCTATGGCTACACCTTC. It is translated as CASSIGRGYGYTF.

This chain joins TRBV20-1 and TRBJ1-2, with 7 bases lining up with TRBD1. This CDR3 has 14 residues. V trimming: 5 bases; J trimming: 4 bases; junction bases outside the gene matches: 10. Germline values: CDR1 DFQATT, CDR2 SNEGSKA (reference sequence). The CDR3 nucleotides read TGCAGTGCTCTCCCCGGGACAGACGGCTATGGCTACACCTTC. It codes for CSALPGTDGYGYTF.

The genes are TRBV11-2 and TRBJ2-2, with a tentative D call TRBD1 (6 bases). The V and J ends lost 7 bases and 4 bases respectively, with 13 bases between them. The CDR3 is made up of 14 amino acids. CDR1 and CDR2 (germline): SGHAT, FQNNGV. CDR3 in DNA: TGTGCCAGCACCTCAGGGGTGTTCACCGGGGAGCTGTTTTTT. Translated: CASTSGVFTGELFF. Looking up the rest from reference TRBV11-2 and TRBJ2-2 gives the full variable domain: EAGVAQSPRYKIIEKRQSVAFWCNPISGHATLYWYQQILGQGPKLLIQFQNNGVVDDSQLPKDRFSAERLKGVDSTLKIQPAKLEDSAVYLCASTSGVFTGELFFGEGSRLTVL.

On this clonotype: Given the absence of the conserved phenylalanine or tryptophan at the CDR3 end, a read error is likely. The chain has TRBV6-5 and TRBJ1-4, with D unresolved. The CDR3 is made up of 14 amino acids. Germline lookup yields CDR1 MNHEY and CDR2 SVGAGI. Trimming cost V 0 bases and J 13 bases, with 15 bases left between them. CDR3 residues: CASSYSYPGSRLFL. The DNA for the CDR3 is TGTGCCAGCAGTTACTCATATCCGGGCTCGAGACTGTTTTTA.

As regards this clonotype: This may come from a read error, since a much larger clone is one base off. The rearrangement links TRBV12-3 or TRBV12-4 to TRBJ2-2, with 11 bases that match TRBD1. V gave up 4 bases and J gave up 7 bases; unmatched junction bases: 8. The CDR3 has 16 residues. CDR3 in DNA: TGTGCCAGCAGTTCCGGGACAGGGGGGAGGGGCGGGGAGCTGTTTTTT. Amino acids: CASSSGTGGRGGELFF.

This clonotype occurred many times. In DNA, the CDR3 is TGCAGTGCTAGACCGGGACAGGGGAATCAGCCCCAGCATTTT. Residues: CSARPGQGNQPQHF. The chain is built from TRBV20-1 and TRBJ1-5, with TRBD1 identical over 10 bases. J gave up 4 bases and V 2 bases, and 2 bases lay outside the gene matches. Germline V lookup: CDR1 DFQATT, CDR2 SNEGSKA (reference sequence). CDR3 length equals 14 residues.

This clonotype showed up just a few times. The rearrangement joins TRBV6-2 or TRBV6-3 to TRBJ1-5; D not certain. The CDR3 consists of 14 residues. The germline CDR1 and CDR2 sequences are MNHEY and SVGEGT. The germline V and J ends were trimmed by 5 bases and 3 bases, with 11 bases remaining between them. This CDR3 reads CASSEFAFNQPQHF. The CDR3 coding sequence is TGTGCCAGCAGTGAGTTCGCTTTCAATCAGCCCCAGCATTTT.

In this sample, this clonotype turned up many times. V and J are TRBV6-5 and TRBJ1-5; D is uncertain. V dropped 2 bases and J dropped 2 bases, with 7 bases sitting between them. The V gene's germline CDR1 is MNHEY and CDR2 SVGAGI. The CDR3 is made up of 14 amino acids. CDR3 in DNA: TGTGCCAGCAGTTACGGCGGGGGCAATCAGCCCCAGCATTTT. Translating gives CASSYGGGNQPQHF.

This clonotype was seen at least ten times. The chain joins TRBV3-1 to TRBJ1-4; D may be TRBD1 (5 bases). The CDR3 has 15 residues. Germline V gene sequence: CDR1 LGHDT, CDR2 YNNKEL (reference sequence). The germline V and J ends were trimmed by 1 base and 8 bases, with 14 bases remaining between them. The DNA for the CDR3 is TGTGCCAGCAGCCAAGTCGGGGCAGTACGAGAAAAACTGTTTTTT. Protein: CASSQVGAVREKLFF.

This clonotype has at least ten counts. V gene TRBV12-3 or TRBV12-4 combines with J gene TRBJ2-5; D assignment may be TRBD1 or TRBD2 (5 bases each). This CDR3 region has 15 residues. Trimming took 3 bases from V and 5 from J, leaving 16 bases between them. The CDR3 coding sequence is TGTGCCAGCAGTTTGACGAGGGGAGAGGTCGAGACCCAGTACTTC. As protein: CASSLTRGEVETQYF.

CDR3 in amino acids: CASSSSRVSKNIQYF. The DNA for the CDR3 is TGTGCCAGCAGCTCGTCCAGGGTCTCCAAAAACATTCAGTACTTC. The chain recombines TRBV2 with TRBJ2-4; possibly TRBD1 for D (5 bases). Trimming stripped 6 bases from V and 2 bases from J, with 14 bases between. Germline V gene data show CDR1 as SNHLY and CDR2 as FYNNEI. CDR3 size: 15 residues.

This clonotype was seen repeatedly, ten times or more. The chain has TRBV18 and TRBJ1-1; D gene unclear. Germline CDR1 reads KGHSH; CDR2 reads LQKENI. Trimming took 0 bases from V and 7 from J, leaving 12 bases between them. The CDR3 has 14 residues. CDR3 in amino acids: CASSPPAAGFEAFF. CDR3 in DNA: TGTGCCAGCTCACCACCGGCAGCGGGCTTTGAAGCTTTCTTT.

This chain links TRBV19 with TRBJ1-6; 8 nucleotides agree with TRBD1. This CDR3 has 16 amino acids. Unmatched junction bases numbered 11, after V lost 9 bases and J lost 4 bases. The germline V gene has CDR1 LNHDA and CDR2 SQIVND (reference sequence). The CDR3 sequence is CASHRRQGNYNSPLHF. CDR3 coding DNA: TGTGCCAGCCACCGCCGACAGGGGAATTATAATTCACCCCTCCACTTT.

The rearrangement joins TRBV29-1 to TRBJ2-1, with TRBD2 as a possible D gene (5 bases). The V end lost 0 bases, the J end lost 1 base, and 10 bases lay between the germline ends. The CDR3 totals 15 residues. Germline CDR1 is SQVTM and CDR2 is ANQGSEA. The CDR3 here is CSVEDQRLSYNEQFF. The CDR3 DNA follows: TGCAGCGTTGAAGATCAGCGGCTTTCCTACAATGAGCAGTTCTTC.

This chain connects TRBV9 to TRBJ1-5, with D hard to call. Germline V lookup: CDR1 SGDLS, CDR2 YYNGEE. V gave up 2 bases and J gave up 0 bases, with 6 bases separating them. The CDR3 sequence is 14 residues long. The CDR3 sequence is CASSVSGSNQPQHF. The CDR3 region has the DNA TGTGCCAGCAGCGTGTCAGGTAGCAATCAGCCCCAGCATTTT.

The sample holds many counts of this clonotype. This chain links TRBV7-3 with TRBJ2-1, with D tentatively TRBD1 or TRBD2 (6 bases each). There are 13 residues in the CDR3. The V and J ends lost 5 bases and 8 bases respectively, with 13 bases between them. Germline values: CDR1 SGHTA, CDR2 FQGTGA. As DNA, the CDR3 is TGTGCCAGCAGCCTCCCCGGGGGCGATGAGCAGTTCTTC. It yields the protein CASSLPGGDEQFF.

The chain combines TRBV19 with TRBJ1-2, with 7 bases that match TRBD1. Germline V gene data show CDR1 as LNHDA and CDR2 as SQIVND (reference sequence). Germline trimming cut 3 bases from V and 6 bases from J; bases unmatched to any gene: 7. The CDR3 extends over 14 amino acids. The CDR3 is CASSIVGGYDGYTF. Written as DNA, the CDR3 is TGTGCCAGTAGTATCGTAGGGGGCTACGATGGCTACACCTTC.

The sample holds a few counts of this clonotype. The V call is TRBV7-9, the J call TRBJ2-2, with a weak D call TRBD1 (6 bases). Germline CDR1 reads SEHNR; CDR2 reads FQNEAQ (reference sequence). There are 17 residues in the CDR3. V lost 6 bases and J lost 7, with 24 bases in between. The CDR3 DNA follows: TGTGCCAGCAGGCCAAGACAGGCGATTAGACTCGTCGGGGAGCTGTTTTTT. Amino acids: CASRPRQAIRLVGELFF.

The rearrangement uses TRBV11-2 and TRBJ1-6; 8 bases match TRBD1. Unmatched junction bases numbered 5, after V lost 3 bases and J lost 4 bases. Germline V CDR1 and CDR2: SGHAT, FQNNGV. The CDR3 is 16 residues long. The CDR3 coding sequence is TGTGCCAGCAGCTTCCGGACAGGGACTTATAATTCACCCCTCCACTTT. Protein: CASSFRTGTYNSPLHF.

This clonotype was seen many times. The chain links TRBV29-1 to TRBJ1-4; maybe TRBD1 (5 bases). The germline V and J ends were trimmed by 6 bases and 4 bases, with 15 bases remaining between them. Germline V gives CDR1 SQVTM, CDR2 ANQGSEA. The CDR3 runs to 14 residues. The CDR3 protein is CSVSYGTNNEKLFF. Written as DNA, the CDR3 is TGCAGCGTCTCATACGGGACGAATAATGAAAAACTGTTTTTT.